Below are 31 T cell receptor beta chains sequenced from a single sample in a study of blood T cell repertoires in COVID-19. Here immunoSEQ multiplex PCR was the method, and the copy in TCRdb shows in-frame clones only, minus some. The sample shows about 180,000 clones, roughly 86% of them seen only once. Specimen: peripheral blood. Every receptor here comes from a woman aged 45 to 65 with acute or convalescent COVID-19.

This chain connects TRBV2 to TRBJ2-5; D gene ambiguous. The CDR3 has 14 amino acids. Trimming pared 8 bases from V and 4 bases from J, leaving 17 bases between. The germline V gene encodes CDR1 SNHLY and CDR2 FYNNEI. Here the CDR3 DNA reads TGTGCCAGCTCCCGCCTGACCCAGGCAGAGACCCAGTACTTC. Protein: CASSRLTQAETQYF. Full variable domain (rest looked up from reference TRBV2 and TRBJ2-5): EPEVTQTPSHQVTQMGQEVILRCVPISNHLYFYWYRQILGQKVEFLVSFYNNEISEKSEIFDDQFSVERPDGSNFTLKIRSTKLEDSAMYFCASSRLTQAETQYFGPGTRLLVL.

The CDR3 here is CASSFRTDGYGYTF. The CDR3 DNA reads TGTGCCAGCAGCTTCCGGACAGACGGCTATGGCTACACCTTC. V is TRBV11-2 and J is TRBJ1-2, with D possibly matching TRBD1 (6 bases). The CDR3 loop spans 14 amino acids. Germline V CDR1 and CDR2: SGHAT, FQNNGV. Trimming cost V 3 bases and J 4 bases, with 12 bases left between them.

V usage is TRBV3-1 (or the pseudogene TRBV3-2) and J usage is TRBJ1-2, with TRBD1 matching over 7 bases. V was pared by 3 bases and J by 8 bases, with 9 bases of the junction left unmatched. The V gene's germline CDR1 is LGHDT and CDR2 YNNKEL (reference sequence). The CDR3 loop spans 14 amino acids. The CDR3 DNA reads as TGTGCCAGCAGCCACCTCGACAGGGATGGAGGCTACACCTTC. Translation gives CASSHLDRDGGYTF.

The rearrangement links TRBV6-5 to TRBJ1-2, with D perhaps matching TRBD1 (6 bases). The germline V gene has CDR1 MNHEY and CDR2 SVGAGI. The V and J ends lost 11 bases and 5 bases respectively, with 12 bases between them. The CDR3 has 11 amino acids. CDR3 sequence reads: CAVRGAYGYTF. CDR3 in DNA: TGTGCCGTGCGGGGGGCTTATGGCTACACCTTC.

V gene TRBV25-1 combines with J gene TRBJ2-2; D uncertain. Trimming pared 4 bases from V and 7 bases from J, leaving 7 bases between. Germline-derived CDR1 and CDR2 are MGHDK and SYGVNS. The length of the CDR3 is 12 residues. The CDR3: CASSVVGGELFF. The CDR3 DNA is TGTGCCAGCAGTGTAGTTGGCGGGGAGCTGTTTTTT.

This clone was picked up one time. The CDR3 reads CASSRFLATPSNEQFF. CDR3 nucleotide sequence: TGCGCCAGCAGCCGCTTCCTAGCGACTCCCTCCAATGAGCAGTTCTTC. The chain combines TRBV4-3 with TRBJ2-1; weak D call: TRBD2 (6 bases). The CDR3 sequence is 16 residues long. CDR1 is LGHNA and CDR2 is YSLEER in the germline V gene. The V end lost 4 bases, the J end lost 6 bases, and 19 bases lay between the germline ends.

The rearrangement joins TRBV21-1 to TRBJ1-1; TRBD1 was called by the table and not checked on the DNA. TRBV21-1 is deemed a pseudogene. The CDR3 contains 15 residues. The CDR3 protein is CASSKDEGQDTEAFF. Written as DNA, the CDR3 is TGTGCCAGCAGCAAAGATGAGGGACAGGACACTGAAGCTTTCTTT.

The chain couples TRBV28 to TRBJ2-3; 9 positions agree with TRBD2. The CDR3 spans 15 residues. Germline-derived CDR1 and CDR2 are MDHEN and SYDVKM. J lost 7 bases, V lost 4 bases, and 9 bases had no gene match. CDR3: CASSSRASGVHTQYF. In nucleotides, the CDR3 is TGTGCCAGCAGTTCCAGAGCTAGCGGGGTCCATACGCAGTATTTT.

V is TRBV12-2 and J is TRBJ2-5; TRBD2 is taken as the D call from the table, unchecked against the DNA. TRBV12-2 is noted as a pseudogene. CDR3 length: 15 residues. This CDR3 reads CASRLAGTNKETQYF. The CDR3 coding sequence is TGTGCAAGTCGCTTAGCGGGGACTAACAAAGAGACCCAGTACTTC.

This clone was observed once. The chain carries TRBV7-8 and TRBJ2-3, with a possible D match to TRBD2 (5 bases). Germline CDR1 is SGHVS and CDR2 is FQNEAQ. The CDR3 spans 13 residues. The CDR3: CASGAPSTDTQYF. The CDR3 bases are TGTGCAAGCGGAGCACCTAGCACAGATACGCAGTATTTT.

The rearrangement links TRBV9 to TRBJ1-5, with D uncertain. V lost 0 bases and J lost 6, with 13 bases in between. The CDR3 sequence is 15 residues long. Per the germline V gene, CDR1 is SGDLS and CDR2 is YYNGEE. CDR3 loop: CASSVGWSGSQPQHF. The CDR3 DNA reads TGTGCCAGCAGCGTAGGCTGGTCAGGCAGTCAGCCCCAGCATTTT.

The chain joins TRBV19 to TRBJ1-4; no clear D. The CDR3 spans 15 residues. Trimming pared 4 bases from V and 0 bases from J, leaving 9 bases between. CDR1 and CDR2 (germline): LNHDA, SQIVND (reference sequence). The CDR3 region has the DNA TGTGCCAGTAGTACCTACAGTTCAACTAATGAAAAACTGTTTTTT. Translating it yields CASSTYSSTNEKLFF.

This sequence joins TRBV5-1 and TRBJ2-1; TRBD2 matches 14 bases. This CDR3 comprises 18 residues. The germline CDR1 and CDR2 sequences are SGHRS and YFSETQ. The V and J ends lost 1 base and 1 base, in that order; junction bases with no gene match: 4. CDR3: CASSLLGLAGGSYNEQFF. The CDR3 DNA sequence: TGCGCCAGCAGCTTGTTAGGACTAGCGGGAGGTTCCTACAATGAGCAGTTCTTC. The entire variable domain, with the rest obtained from reference TRBV5-1 and TRBJ2-1, is as follows: KAGVTQTPRYLIKTRGQQVTLSCSPISGHRSVSWYQQTPGQGLQFLFEYFSETQRNKGNFPGRFSGRQFSNSRSEMNVSTLELGDSALYLCASSLLGLAGGSYNEQFFGPGTRLTVL.

The chain uses TRBV7-2 and TRBJ1-1, with TRBD1 matching over 8 bases. Trimming took 1 base from V and 6 from J; bases not matched to a gene: 7. Germline V gene lookup returns CDR1 SGHTA and CDR2 FQGNSA. CDR3 length equals 15 residues. As DNA, the CDR3 is TGTGCCAGCAGCTTAGGTCAGGGGGCGAGGTCTGAAGCTTTCTTT. Its protein is CASSLGQGARSEAFF.

The J gene is TRBJ2-1, the V gene TRBV9; TRBD1 agrees at 8 bases. J gave up 8 bases and V 0 bases, and 7 bases lay outside the gene matches. This CDR3 comprises 15 residues. Looked up from germline, CDR1 is SGDLS and CDR2 is YYNGEE. The CDR3 bases are TGTGCCAGCAGCGTAGGGGCAGGGGGCTTATATGAGCAGTTCTTC. Amino acid sequence: CASSVGAGGLYEQFF. The variable domain in full, completed from reference TRBV9 and TRBJ2-1, reads DSGVTQTPKHLITATGQRVTLRCSPRSGDLSVYWYQQSLDQGLQFLIQYYNGEERAKGNILERFSAQQFPDLHSELNLSSLELGDSALYFCASSVGAGGLYEQFFGPGTRLTVL.

Written as DNA, the CDR3 is TGCGCCAGCAGCTGGCCCGACAGGTCCTACAATGAGCAGTTCTTC. This codes for CASSWPDRSYNEQFF. J is TRBJ2-1 and V is TRBV4-1; possibly TRBD1 for D (6 bases). The length of the CDR3 is 15 residues. Trimming cost V 5 bases and J 1 base, with 12 bases left between them. CDR1 and CDR2 from the germline V gene are MGHRA and YSYEKL.

The chain is built from TRBV30 and TRBJ1-3, with D hard to call. CDR3 length: 14 residues. Trimming removed 4 bases from V and 4 bases from J, with 14 bases in between. The germline V gene has CDR1 GTSNPN and CDR2 SVGIG (reference sequence). The CDR3 sequence: CAWTPGGAGNTIYF. CDR3 coding DNA: TGTGCCTGGACCCCGGGAGGAGCGGGAAACACCATATATTTT.

V and J are TRBV9 and TRBJ2-3, with a weak D call TRBD2 (6 bases). The CDR3 covers 20 residues. Trimming took 2 bases from V and 2 from J, leaving 27 bases between them. Germline CDR1 reads SGDLS; CDR2 reads YYNGEE. The chain's CDR3 is CASSVRGRDGIGGATDTQYF. CDR3 DNA: TGTGCCAGCAGCGTTCGGGGACGGGACGGTATCGGGGGTGCCACAGATACGCAGTATTTT.

J is TRBJ2-5 and V is TRBV5-5; no reliable D call. The CDR3 spans 13 residues. Trimming took off 4 bases at V and 2 bases at J, with 9 bases between the two ends. Germline V gene lookup returns CDR1 SGHKS and CDR2 YYEKEE (reference sequence). The DNA of the CDR3 is TGTGCCAGCAGCCCCTGGAGTCAAGAGACCCAGTACTTC. It is translated as CASSPWSQETQYF.

In this sample, this clone turned up once. The V gene is TRBV11-3, the J gene TRBJ2-5; maybe TRBD1 (5 bases). CDR1 and CDR2 from the germline V gene are SGHNT and YENEEA. Between the trimmed V and J ends, which lost 1 base and 4 bases, there was a span of 10 bases. The CDR3 extends over 14 amino acids. The CDR3, as DNA: TGTGCCAGCAGCTTAGGGTACCAGGGAGAGACCCAGTACTTC. Translation: CASSLGYQGETQYF.

The rearrangement joins TRBV5-4 to TRBJ1-6; a possible D gene is TRBD1 (6 bases). CDR1 and CDR2 (germline): SGHNT, YYREEE (reference sequence). Trimming removed 0 bases at V and 7 bases at J, with 8 bases between. The CDR3 is 14 amino acids. DNA for the CDR3: TGTGCCAGCAGCTTGGACAGGGCCAATTCACCCCTCCACTTT. Amino acids: CASSLDRANSPLHF. The variable domain in full, with the rest retrieved from reference TRBV5-4 and TRBJ1-6, is ETGVTQSPTHLIKTRGQQVTLRCSSQSGHNTVSWYQQALGQGPQFIFQYYREEENGRGNFPPRFSGLQFPNYSSELNVNALELDDSALYLCASSLDRANSPLHFGNGTRLTVT.

This clone appeared once. The V and J genes are TRBV19 and TRBJ1-2; D ambiguous. The CDR3 runs 13 residues. V was pared by 5 bases and J by 4 bases, with 11 bases between. Germline values: CDR1 LNHDA, CDR2 SQIVND (reference sequence). CDR3 nucleotide sequence: TGTGCCAGTAGTCCTCAGGTTCCCTATGGCTACACCTTC. Translation: CASSPQVPYGYTF.

J is TRBJ1-4 and V is TRBV15; no clear D. CDR3 length equals 15 residues. Deletions cut 0 bases from V and 5 bases from J, with 10 bases between. CDR1 and CDR2 (germline): LNHNV, YYDKDF (reference sequence). In nucleotides, the CDR3 is TGTGCCACCAGCAGAGAGGCGGGTTGGAATGAAAAACTGTTTTTT. Translating it yields CATSREAGWNEKLFF.

The V and J genes are TRBV14 and TRBJ1-2; D unresolved. This CDR3 is built from 14 residues. Germline-derived CDR1 and CDR2 are SGHDN and FVKESK. Deletions cut 0 bases from V and 5 bases from J, with 10 bases between. CDR3 region: CASSQDPRGYGYTF. The DNA for the CDR3 is TGTGCCAGCAGCCAAGATCCCCGCGGATATGGCTACACCTTC.

The chain employs TRBV3-1 (or the pseudogene TRBV3-2) and TRBJ1-4; D is undetermined. The CDR3 loop spans 12 amino acids. The germline CDR1 and CDR2 sequences are LGHDT and YNNKEL (reference sequence). Trimming stripped 5 bases from V and 7 bases from J, with 8 bases between. The DNA of the CDR3 is TGTGCCAGCAGCGCAGGATCTGAAAAACTGTTTTTT. It codes for CASSAGSEKLFF.

The chain links TRBV5-6 to TRBJ2-1; D is perhaps TRBD2 (5 bases). Trimming took off 1 base at V and 1 base at J, with 15 bases between the two ends. Germline loops: CDR1 SGHDT, CDR2 YYEEEE. The CDR3 length is 17 residues. The CDR3 DNA is TGTGCCAGCAGCTTGTATTCGGCGGGTTGGTCCTACAATGAGCAGTTCTTC. Amino acids: CASSLYSAGWSYNEQFF. Looking up the rest from reference TRBV5-6 and TRBJ2-1 gives the full variable domain: DAGVTQSPTHLIKTRGQQVTLRCSPKSGHDTVSWYQQALGQGPQFIFQYYEEEERQRGNFPDRFSGHQFPNYSSELNVNALLLGDSALYLCASSLYSAGWSYNEQFFGPGTRLTVL.

This clone has just one count. V is TRBV9 and J is TRBJ2-7, with D tentatively TRBD2 (5 bases). Trimming pared 3 bases from V and 3 bases from J, leaving 13 bases between. Per germline, CDR1 SGDLS and CDR2 YYNGEE. The length of the CDR3 is 14 residues. The DNA for the CDR3 is TGTGCCAGCAGCGGATACGGGAACAGCTACGAGCAGTACTTC. Translating gives CASSGYGNSYEQYF. The entire variable domain, with the rest obtained from reference TRBV9 and TRBJ2-7, is as follows: DSGVTQTPKHLITATGQRVTLRCSPRSGDLSVYWYQQSLDQGLQFLIQYYNGEERAKGNILERFSAQQFPDLHSELNLSSLELGDSALYFCASSGYGNSYEQYFGPGTRLTVT.

The J gene is TRBJ2-3, the V gene TRBV27; D remains unclear. Germline V lookup: CDR1 MNHEY, CDR2 SMNVEV (reference sequence). The CDR3 is made up of 12 amino acids. V lost 5 bases to trimming and J lost 2 bases, with 5 bases between them. CDR3 residues: CASSTYTDTQYF. In DNA form, the CDR3 reads TGTGCCAGCAGTACCTACACAGATACGCAGTATTTT.

The V and J genes are TRBV7-7 and TRBJ2-5, with TRBD2 matching 12 bases. CDR3 length: 16 residues. From germline, CDR1 is SSHAT and CDR2 FNYEAQ (reference sequence). J lost 4 bases, V lost 5 bases, and 8 bases had no gene match. The CDR3 is CASSGGAGLAGETQYF. CDR3 sequence (DNA): TGTGCCAGCAGCGGAGGAGCGGGACTAGCGGGAGAGACCCAGTACTTC.

This clone was seen only once. The chain combines TRBV16 with TRBJ1-1, with TRBD1 as a possible D gene (6 bases). The CDR3 consists of 15 residues. The germline gives CDR1 KGHSY, CDR2 FQNENV. V gave up 1 base and J gave up 2 bases, with 11 bases separating them. The DNA of the CDR3 is TGTGCCAGCAGCCAATACCCAGGGGTAAACACTGAAGCTTTCTTT. Its protein product is CASSQYPGVNTEAFF.

The gene calls are TRBV9 and TRBJ2-5; TRBD2 agrees at 14 bases. This CDR3 is built from 19 residues. Trimming cost V 0 bases and J 5 bases; bases outside gene matches: 12. Germline values: CDR1 SGDLS, CDR2 YYNGEE. As DNA, the CDR3 is TGTGCCAGCAGCGTAGCTACTAGGGGACTAGCGGGAGACCGGGAGACCCAGTACTTC. Amino acid sequence: CASSVATRGLAGDRETQYF. Full variable domain (missing parts from reference TRBV9 and TRBJ2-5): DSGVTQTPKHLITATGQRVTLRCSPRSGDLSVYWYQQSLDQGLQFLIQYYNGEERAKGNILERFSAQQFPDLHSELNLSSLELGDSALYFCASSVATRGLAGDRETQYFGPGTRLLVL.